This entry lists 30 T cell receptor beta chains sequenced from one sample in a study of T cell repertoires in cytomegalovirus infection. TCRdb recomputed calls from the reads with MiXCR, one row per CDR3 protein. The repertoire holds 350,000 to 450,000 distinct CDR3 sequences, with 15% to 20% as singletons. Sequencing was performed on PBMCs. The receptors stem from a human donor in good health (CMV status not recorded). Some clones in this sample may be carry-over from other donors' samples.

The J gene is TRBJ1-1, the V gene TRBV20-1; D possibly corresponds to TRBD1 (6 bases). The CDR3 is made up of 15 amino acids. In germline, CDR1 is DFQATT, CDR2 SNEGSKA (reference sequence). V was shortened by 0 bases and J by 2 bases, with 13 bases between the two germline ends. CDR3 residues: CSARDWTESNTEAFF. As DNA, the CDR3 is TGCAGTGCTAGAGATTGGACAGAGAGTAACACTGAAGCTTTCTTT.

This clonotype was detected only a few times. This chain joins TRBV7-2 and TRBJ2-7; D is perhaps TRBD1 (6 bases). The CDR3 sequence is 14 residues long. Looked up from germline, CDR1 is SGHTA and CDR2 is FQGNSA. Trimming stripped 4 bases from V and 3 bases from J, with 13 bases between. The CDR3 DNA follows: TGTGCCAGCAGCTCTACGGGACAAATCTACGAGCAGTACTTC. Amino acid sequence: CASSSTGQIYEQYF.

This clonotype has at least ten counts. The chain is built from TRBV4-1 and TRBJ1-2; possibly TRBD1 for D (5 bases). The germline CDR1 and CDR2 sequences are MGHRA and YSYEKL. This CDR3 contains 16 residues. Trimming left V 3 bases short and J 4 bases short, with 18 bases between. The chain's CDR3 is CASSHPPKGPGYGYTF. As DNA, the CDR3 is TGCGCCAGCAGCCACCCTCCCAAGGGGCCCGGCTATGGCTACACCTTC.

This clonotype appeared a few times. The V gene is TRBV5-1, the J gene TRBJ2-3, with D possibly being TRBD1 (6 bases). The CDR3 consists of 13 residues. Germline V gene lookup returns CDR1 SGHRS and CDR2 YFSETQ. V was cut by 4 bases and J by 6 bases, with 12 bases left in between. The CDR3 spells CASSPKGVDTQYF. For the CDR3, the DNA is TGCGCCAGCAGCCCCAAGGGGGTGGATACGCAGTATTTT.

This clonotype showed up just a few times. J is TRBJ2-7 and V is TRBV29-1, with 12 nucleotides matching TRBD2. This CDR3 region has 17 residues. The V gene end was trimmed by 2 bases and the J gene end by 6 bases; junction bases not matched to a gene: 14. Germline V CDR1 and CDR2: SQVTM, ANQGSEA. The CDR3 bases are TGCAGCGTTGAATTGGCGGCTAGCGGGAGGGCCGGCGGCGAGCAGTACTTC. It is translated as CSVELAASGRAGGEQYF.

This clonotype was detected many times. This rearrangement joins TRBV7-8 to TRBJ1-1; 7 nucleotides line up with TRBD1. The CDR3 runs 15 residues. J was trimmed by 2 bases and V by 4 bases; bases with no gene match: 7. The germline V gene encodes CDR1 SGHVS and CDR2 FQNEAQ. The CDR3 coding sequence is TGTGCCAGCAGCTGGTCCGGGACAGCCAACACTGAAGCTTTCTTT. Amino acid sequence: CASSWSGTANTEAFF.

This clonotype occurred a few times. The chain is built from TRBV19 and TRBJ1-5; TRBD1 agrees at 8 bases. The germline V gene encodes CDR1 LNHDA and CDR2 SQIVND (reference sequence). The junction had 5 bases not matched to a gene; V was cut back by 7 bases and J by 0 bases. The CDR3 is made up of 15 amino acids. The CDR3 loop reads CASTGQGYSNQPQHF. The DNA of the CDR3 is TGTGCCAGTACCGGACAGGGTTATAGCAATCAGCCCCAGCATTTT.

This clonotype was counted between two and nine times. This chain joins TRBV5-4 and TRBJ1-1, with 9 bases that match TRBD1. CDR1 SGHNT and CDR2 YYREEE come from the germline V gene (reference sequence). V shed 2 bases, J shed 11 bases, and the junction held 1 base outside the gene matches. The CDR3 has 11 amino acids. The CDR3 region is CASSLQGAAFF. As DNA, the CDR3 is TGTGCCAGCAGCTTACAGGGGGCGGCTTTCTTT.

In DNA, the CDR3 is TGTGCCAGCACCCAGATCCGGGACACCCTAATGAACACTGAAGCTTTCTTT. Its protein product is CASTQIRDTLMNTEAFF. This chain joins TRBV6-6 and TRBJ1-1; D might be TRBD1 (6 bases). Germline V gene lookup returns CDR1 MNHNY and CDR2 SVGAGI (reference sequence). With 7 bases removed from V and 0 bases from J, the gap between germline ends came to 21 bases. The CDR3 covers 17 residues.

The CDR3 DNA reads TGTGCCAGCAGACAGACAGGGACAAACACTGAAGCTTTCTTT. This sequence encodes CASRQTGTNTEAFF. This chain connects TRBV6-6 to TRBJ1-1; TRBD1 aligns across 7 bases. CDR1 is MNHNY and CDR2 is SVGAGI in the germline V gene (reference sequence). J gave up 2 bases and V 6 bases, and 6 bases lay outside the gene matches. The CDR3 spans 14 residues.

This clonotype was observed at least ten times. The chain couples TRBV6-1 to TRBJ2-3, with no clear D. This CDR3 has 13 residues. Trimming took off 6 bases at V and 2 bases at J, with 9 bases between the two ends. Germline assignment: CDR1 MNHNS and CDR2 SASEGT. The CDR3 DNA sequence: TGTGCCAGCAGCGAATTCTACACAGATACGCAGTATTTT. The encoded protein is CASSEFYTDTQYF.

V gene TRBV6-2 or TRBV6-3 combines with J gene TRBJ2-7; no firm D call. The ends were cut back, 6 bases at V and 0 bases at J, with 9 bases in the middle. Germline assignment: CDR1 MNHEY and CDR2 SVGEGT. The CDR3 totals 13 residues. Written as DNA, the CDR3 is TGTGCCAGCAGCCAGTCGGCCTCCTACGAGCAGTACTTC. Encoded protein: CASSQSASYEQYF.

This clonotype was recorded at least ten times. The chain couples TRBV7-2 to TRBJ2-5; D uncertain. In germline, CDR1 is SGHTA, CDR2 FQGNSA. This CDR3 is built from 13 residues. V was cut by 4 bases and J by 0 bases, with 6 bases left in between. CDR3 residues: CASSYSNQETQYF. The CDR3 DNA follows: TGTGCCAGCAGCTACAGTAACCAAGAGACCCAGTACTTC.

In this sample, this clonotype turned up many times. CDR3 nucleotides: TGTGCCAGCAGCTTATTAACAGCGGGAGTGACAGATACGCAGTATTTT. Amino acid sequence: CASSLLTAGVTDTQYF. This chain uses TRBV7-2 with TRBJ2-3; TRBD2 aligns across 8 bases. Germline assignment: CDR1 SGHTA and CDR2 FQGNSA. This CDR3 has 16 residues. V was pared by 2 bases and J by 3 bases, with 7 bases of the junction left unmatched.

The chain recombines TRBV10-3 with TRBJ1-1; maybe TRBD1 (5 bases). Germline V gene lookup returns CDR1 ENHRY and CDR2 SYGVKD. CDR3 size: 15 residues. The V end lost 0 bases, the J end lost 5 bases, and 13 bases lay between the germline ends. The CDR3 nucleotides read TGTGCCATCAGTGAGTCGCGGCAGGGTAGGACTGAAGCTTTCTTT. This gives the protein CAISESRQGRTEAFF.

This clonotype was seen repeatedly, ten times or more. The chain has TRBV12-5 and TRBJ2-1; the D call may be TRBD1 or TRBD2 (5 bases each). The V and J ends lost 1 base and 6 bases respectively, with 10 bases between them. CDR3 length: 14 residues. Germline values: CDR1 LGHNT, CDR2 FRNRAP. CDR3 coding DNA: TGTGCTAGTGGTTTGGAGTGGGACGCCAATGAGCAGTTCTTC. It encodes CASGLEWDANEQFF.

This chain uses TRBV7-6 with TRBJ1-1; TRBD1 matches at 7 bases. This CDR3 is 17 amino acids long. CDR1 SGHVS and CDR2 FNYEAQ come from the germline V gene. V lost 1 base and J lost 1; bases outside the gene matches: 9. CDR3 bases: TGTGCCAGCAGCTTAGGCTTGACAGGGCCGGCGAACACTGAAGCTTTCTTT. Its translation is CASSLGLTGPANTEAFF.

This clonotype was seen only a few times. The J gene is TRBJ2-1, the V gene TRBV19; 16 positions agree with TRBD2. V was clipped by 7 bases and J by 1 base; unmatched bases: 10. The CDR3 contains 19 residues. In germline, CDR1 is LNHDA, CDR2 SQIVND (reference sequence). The CDR3 here is CASTPGLAGGGVSYNEQFF. CDR3 sequence (DNA): TGTGCCAGTACCCCGGGACTAGCGGGAGGGGGGGTGTCCTACAATGAGCAGTTCTTC. The full variable domain, rest sourced from reference TRBV19 and TRBJ2-1, is DGGITQSPKYLFRKEGQNVTLSCEQNLNHDAMYWYRQDPGQGLRLIYYSQIVNDFQKGDIAEGYSVSREKKESFPLTVTSAQKNPTAFYLCASTPGLAGGGVSYNEQFFGPGTRLTVL.

This clonotype was counted many times. V is TRBV28 and J is TRBJ1-5; D unresolved. V was trimmed by 8 bases and J by 5 bases, leaving 10 bases between them. The germline CDR1 and CDR2 sequences are MDHEN and SYDVKM. This CDR3 spans 12 amino acids. CDR3 region: CASGRMDQPQHF. CDR3 coding DNA: TGTGCCAGCGGGAGGATGGATCAGCCCCAGCATTTT.

The chain combines TRBV12-3 or TRBV12-4 with TRBJ1-1; D is ambiguous. V lost 5 bases and J 4 bases, leaving 8 bases between the germline ends. This CDR3 is 12 amino acids long. In DNA form, the CDR3 reads TGTGCCAGCAGTCCCGCAGTCACTGAAGCTTTCTTT. This encodes CASSPAVTEAFF.

The chain combines TRBV7-2 with TRBJ2-2; 11 nucleotides align to TRBD2. V lost 2 bases and J lost 3; bases outside the gene matches: 8. CDR1 is SGHTA, CDR2 FQGNSA, per germline. This CDR3 has 18 residues. The DNA for the CDR3 is TGTACCAGCAGCTTAAAAGCTAGCGGGGGGATTTACACCGGGGAGCTGTTTTTT. Protein: CTSSLKASGGIYTGELFF.

The chain employs TRBV11-2 and TRBJ2-3, with TRBD2 identical over 7 bases. The V gene end was trimmed by 5 bases and the J gene end by 2 bases; junction bases not matched to a gene: 13. Germline V gene sequence: CDR1 SGHAT, CDR2 FQNNGV. This CDR3 has 17 amino acids. In nucleotides, the CDR3 is TGTGCCAGCAGCAAGGGTTCCGGGACTACCCTCACAGATACGCAGTATTTT. It specifies CASSKGSGTTLTDTQYF.

This clonotype came up a few times. V gene TRBV20-1 combines with J gene TRBJ2-7; tentative D call: TRBD2 (6 bases). Trimming left V 5 bases short and J 2 bases short, with 13 bases between. This CDR3 contains 13 residues. Germline loops: CDR1 DFQATT, CDR2 SNEGSKA (reference sequence). The CDR3 spells CSAGYGGTYEQYF. DNA for the CDR3: TGCAGTGCTGGTTACGGGGGTACCTACGAGCAGTACTTC.

This clonotype was observed at least ten times. The gene calls are TRBV7-2 and TRBJ2-6; perhaps D is TRBD1 or TRBD2 (5 bases each). CDR1 is SGHTA, CDR2 FQGNSA, per germline. CDR3 size: 16 residues. Trimming cost V 7 bases and J 0 bases, with 13 bases left between them. The DNA for the CDR3 is TGTGCCAGCACTGGGGGACGTTTCTCTGGGGCCAACGTCCTGACTTTC. As protein: CASTGGRFSGANVLTF. Together with reference TRBV7-2 and TRBJ2-6, the CDR3 gives the full variable domain: GAGVSQSPSNKVTEKGKDVELRCDPISGHTALYWYRQSLGQGLEFLIYFQGNSAPDKSGLPSDRFSAERTGGSVSTLTIQRTQQEDSAVYLCASTGGRFSGANVLTFGAGSRLTVL.

V is TRBV4-3 and J is TRBJ2-3, with 8 bases identical to TRBD2. Trimming cost V 0 bases and J 2 bases; bases outside gene matches: 4. This CDR3 is built from 16 residues. Germline values: CDR1 LGHNA, CDR2 YSLEER. For the CDR3, the DNA is TGCGCCAGCAGCCAAGAGGCGGGAGGATCCACAGATACGCAGTATTTT. Amino acids: CASSQEAGGSTDTQYF.

This chain joins TRBV10-3 and TRBJ2-7; 9 bases map to TRBD1. The V gene's germline CDR1 is ENHRY and CDR2 SYGVKD. The CDR3 has 15 amino acids. V lost 3 bases, J lost 2 bases, and 5 bases stayed unmatched. The CDR3 nucleotides read TGTGCCATCAGTGACGGACAGGGGCGGACCTACGAGCAGTACTTC. Residues: CAISDGQGRTYEQYF.

This clonotype was seen at least ten times. The rearrangement links TRBV7-2 to TRBJ1-2; no clear D. Germline loops: CDR1 SGHTA, CDR2 FQGNSA. V was cut by 1 base and J by 7 bases, with 7 bases left in between. CDR3 size: 12 residues. CDR3 amino acids: CASSLGRVGYTF. CDR3 DNA: TGTGCCAGCAGCTTAGGCAGAGTTGGCTACACCTTC.

The chain has TRBV6-2 or TRBV6-3 and TRBJ2-1; 7 bases agree with TRBD2. The CDR3 sequence is 13 residues long. V lost 5 bases, J lost 5 bases, and 3 bases stayed unmatched. The V gene's germline CDR1 is MNHEY and CDR2 SVGEGT. The CDR3 DNA is TGTGCCAGCAGTCGGACTAGGAACAATGAGCAGTTCTTC. Encoded protein: CASSRTRNNEQFF.

This clonotype was seen many times. The chain has TRBV20-1 and TRBJ1-1, with D unresolved. Per germline, CDR1 DFQATT and CDR2 SNEGSKA (reference sequence). Deletions cut 2 bases from V and 4 bases from J, with 8 bases between. The CDR3 consists of 12 residues. The CDR3 protein is CSARISATEAFF. In nucleotides, the CDR3 is TGCAGTGCTAGAATTTCGGCCACTGAAGCTTTCTTT.

This clonotype appeared many times. The chain carries TRBV12-3 or TRBV12-4 and TRBJ2-5; 7 bases are a match to TRBD2. This CDR3 has 15 residues. The ends lost 1 base at V and 1 base at J; junction bases unmatched: 3. The CDR3 nucleotides read TGTGCCAGCAGTTTAGGGGGCGGGGGCCAAGAGACCCAGTACTTC. This translates into CASSLGGGGQETQYF.